This entry features one T cell receptor (beta chain) sequence. Its matching antigen is unknown. This CDR3 contains 15 residues. Between the trimmed V and J ends, which lost 2 bases and 4 bases, there was a span of 12 bases. Germline V gene data show CDR1 as LNHDA and CDR2 as SQIVND (reference sequence). This entry belongs to a study of T cell responses to AZD1222 COVID-19 vaccine. Study-level results: The study sampled repertoires only after the peak T cell response. Seropositive at baseline were only a handful of AZD1222 recipients. Donor demographics were predominantly white British with a female majority; clonal diversity may be underestimated. Spike-specific TCR breadth and depth went up after people got two AZD1222 doses.

Assay used: immunoSEQ multiplex PCR; TCRdb lists only in-frame clones, some missing. This table has 150,000 to 160,000 clones, 90% appearing once. This sequence joins TRBV19 and TRBJ1-3, with D uncertain. The receptor was isolated from an adult who received the AZD1222 COVID-19 vaccine. The sample consisted of peripheral blood, taken 28 days after the second AZD1222 dose. The CDR3 protein is CASSISGGLGNTIYF. The DNA for the CDR3 is TGTGCCAGTAGTATATCCGGTGGGCTCGGAAACACCATATATTTT.